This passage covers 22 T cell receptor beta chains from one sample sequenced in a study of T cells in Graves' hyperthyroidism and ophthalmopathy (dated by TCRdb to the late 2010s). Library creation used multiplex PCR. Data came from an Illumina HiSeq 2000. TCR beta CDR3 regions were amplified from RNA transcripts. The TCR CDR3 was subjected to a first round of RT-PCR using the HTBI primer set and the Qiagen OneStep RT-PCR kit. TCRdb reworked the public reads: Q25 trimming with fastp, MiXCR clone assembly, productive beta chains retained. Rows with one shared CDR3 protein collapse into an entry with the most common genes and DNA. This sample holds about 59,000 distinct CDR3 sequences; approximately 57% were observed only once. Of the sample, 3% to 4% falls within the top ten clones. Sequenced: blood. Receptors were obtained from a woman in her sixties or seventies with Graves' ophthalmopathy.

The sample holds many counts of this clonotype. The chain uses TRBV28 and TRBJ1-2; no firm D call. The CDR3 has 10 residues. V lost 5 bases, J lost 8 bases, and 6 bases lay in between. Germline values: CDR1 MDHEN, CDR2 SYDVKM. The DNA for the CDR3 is TGTGCCAGCAGTGCTGGGGGCTACACCTTC. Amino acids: CASSAGGYTF.

The chain's CDR3 is CASSWGLAGADTQYF. The CDR3 nucleotides are TGTGCCAGCAGCTGGGGACTAGCGGGAGCTGATACGCAGTATTTT. The gene calls are TRBV14 and TRBJ2-3; the match to TRBD2 covers 14 bases. V gave up 5 bases and J gave up 6 bases; unmatched junction bases: 4. The length of the CDR3 is 15 residues. Germline V gives CDR1 SGHDN, CDR2 FVKESK. Drawing the rest from reference TRBV14 and TRBJ2-3, the complete variable domain is EAGVTQFPSHSVIEKGQTVTLRCDPISGHDNLYWYRRVMGKEIKFLLHFVKESKQDESGMPNNRFLAERTGGTYSTLKVQPAELEDSGVYFCASSWGLAGADTQYFGPGTRLTVL.

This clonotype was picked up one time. The DNA of the CDR3 is TGCGCCAGCATTGGACAGGGGGGCACCGGGGAGCTGTTTTTT. Its translation is CASIGQGGTGELFF. This sequence joins TRBV10-2 and TRBJ2-2; 10 positions match TRBD1. The V gene end was trimmed by 7 bases and the J gene end by 4 bases; junction bases not matched to a gene: 3. Germline-derived CDR1 and CDR2 are WSHSY and SAAADI. This CDR3 is 14 amino acids long.

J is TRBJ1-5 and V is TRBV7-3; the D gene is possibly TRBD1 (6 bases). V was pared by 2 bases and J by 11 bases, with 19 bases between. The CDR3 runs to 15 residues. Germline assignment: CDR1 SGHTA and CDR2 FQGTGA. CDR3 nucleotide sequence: TGTGCCAGCAGCTTAGGACGGGGGCCACAGGAGACCCAGCATTTT. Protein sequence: CASSLGRGPQETQHF.

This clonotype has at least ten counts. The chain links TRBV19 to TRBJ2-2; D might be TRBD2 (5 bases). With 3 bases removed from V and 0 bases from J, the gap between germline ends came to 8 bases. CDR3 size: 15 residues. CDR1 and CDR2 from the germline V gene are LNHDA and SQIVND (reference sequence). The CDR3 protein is CASSIGDPNTGELFF. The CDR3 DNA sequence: TGTGCCAGTAGTATCGGGGATCCGAACACCGGGGAGCTGTTTTTT.

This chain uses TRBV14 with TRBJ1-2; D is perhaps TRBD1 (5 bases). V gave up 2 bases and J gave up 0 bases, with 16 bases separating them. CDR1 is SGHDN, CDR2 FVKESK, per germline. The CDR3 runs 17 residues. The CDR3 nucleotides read TGTGCCAGCAGCCAACCCCGTGGGGGACCTTCTAACTATGGCTACACCTTC. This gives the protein CASSQPRGGPSNYGYTF. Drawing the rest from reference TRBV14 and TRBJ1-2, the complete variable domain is EAGVTQFPSHSVIEKGQTVTLRCDPISGHDNLYWYRRVMGKEIKFLLHFVKESKQDESGMPNNRFLAERTGGTYSTLKVQPAELEDSGVYFCASSQPRGGPSNYGYTFGSGTRLTVV.

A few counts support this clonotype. This chain's CDR3 is CASSPRTSGSYNEQFF. In nucleotides, the CDR3 is TGTGCCAGCAGTCCCCGGACTAGCGGGAGCTACAATGAGCAGTTCTTC. The rearrangement uses TRBV12-3 or TRBV12-4 and TRBJ2-1, with 13 bases lining up with TRBD2. J was trimmed by 3 bases and V by 5 bases; bases with no gene match: 4. The CDR3 runs to 16 residues.

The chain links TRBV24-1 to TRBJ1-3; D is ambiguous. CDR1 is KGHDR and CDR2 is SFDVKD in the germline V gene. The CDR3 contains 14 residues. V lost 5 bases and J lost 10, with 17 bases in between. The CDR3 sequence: CATSAPDRPGTIYF. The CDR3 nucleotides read TGTGCCACCAGTGCCCCGGACCGCCCCGGGACCATATATTTT.

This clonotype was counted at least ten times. In DNA form, the CDR3 reads TGTGCCAGCAGCCAAGGAACTAGGGCCACTGAAGCTTTCTTT. Protein: CASSQGTRATEAFF. The chain recombines TRBV14 with TRBJ1-1; D is ambiguous. This CDR3 is built from 14 residues. Germline CDR1 is SGHDN and CDR2 is FVKESK. V was pared by 1 base and J by 4 bases, with 10 bases between.

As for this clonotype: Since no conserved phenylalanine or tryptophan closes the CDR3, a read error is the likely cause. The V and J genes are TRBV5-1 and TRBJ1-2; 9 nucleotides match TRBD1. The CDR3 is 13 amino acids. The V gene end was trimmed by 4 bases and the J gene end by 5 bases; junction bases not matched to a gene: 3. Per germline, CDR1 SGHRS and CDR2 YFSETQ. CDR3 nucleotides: TGCGCCAGCAGCGCCGGGACAGGGTATGGCTACACCTCC. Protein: CASSAGTGYGYTS.

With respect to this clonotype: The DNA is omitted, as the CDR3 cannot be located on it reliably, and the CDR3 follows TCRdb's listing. CDR3 sequence: CASSFYICSARLAGASEQYF. The J gene is TRBJ2-7, the V gene TRBV7-2; no check of the table's D call, TRBD2, against the DNA was made. The germline V gene has CDR1 SGHTA and CDR2 FQGNSA. Counting both end residues, the CDR3 totals 20 amino acids.

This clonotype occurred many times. The CDR3 region is CASRRVDSYEQYF. The DNA of the CDR3 is TGTGCCAGCAGGCGGGTCGACTCCTACGAGCAGTACTTC. The chain is built from TRBV5-4 and TRBJ2-7; possible D gene TRBD2, 5 bases. Germline V CDR1 and CDR2: SGHNT, YYREEE (reference sequence). CDR3 length: 13 amino acids. Trimming removed 5 bases at V and 0 bases at J, with 9 bases between.

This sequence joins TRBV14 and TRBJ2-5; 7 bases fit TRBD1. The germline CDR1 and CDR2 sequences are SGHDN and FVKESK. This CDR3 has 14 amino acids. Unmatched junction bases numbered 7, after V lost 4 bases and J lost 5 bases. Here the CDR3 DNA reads TGTGCCAGCAGCCGTCCAGGGGGATTGGAGACCCAGTACTTC. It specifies CASSRPGGLETQYF.

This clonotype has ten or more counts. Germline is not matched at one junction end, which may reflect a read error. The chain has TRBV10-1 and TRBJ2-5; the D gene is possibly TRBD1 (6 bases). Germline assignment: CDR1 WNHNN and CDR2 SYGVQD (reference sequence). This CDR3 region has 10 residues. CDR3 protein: CEGVQETQYF. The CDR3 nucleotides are TGTGAGGGGGTACAAGAGACCCAGTACTTC.

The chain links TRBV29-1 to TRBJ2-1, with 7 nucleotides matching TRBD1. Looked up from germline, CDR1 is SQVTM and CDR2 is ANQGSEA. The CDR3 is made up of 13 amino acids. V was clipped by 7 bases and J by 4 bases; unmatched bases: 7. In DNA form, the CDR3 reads TGCAGCGCCAGAGGGACAGATTACAATGAGCAGTTCTTC. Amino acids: CSARGTDYNEQFF.

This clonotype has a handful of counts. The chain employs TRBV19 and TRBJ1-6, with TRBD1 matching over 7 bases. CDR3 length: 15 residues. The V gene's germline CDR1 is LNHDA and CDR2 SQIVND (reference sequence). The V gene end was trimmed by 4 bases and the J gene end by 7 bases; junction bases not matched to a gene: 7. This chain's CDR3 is CASSTLRDRNSPLHF. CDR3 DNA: TGTGCCAGTAGTACCCTCCGGGACAGAAATTCACCCCTCCACTTT.

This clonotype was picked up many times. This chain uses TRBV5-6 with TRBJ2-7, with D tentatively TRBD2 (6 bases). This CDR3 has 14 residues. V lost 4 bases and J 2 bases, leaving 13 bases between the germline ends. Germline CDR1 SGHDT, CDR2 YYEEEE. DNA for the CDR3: TGTGCCAGCAGCCCGGGGGACTCCACCTACGAGCAGTACTTC. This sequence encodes CASSPGDSTYEQYF.

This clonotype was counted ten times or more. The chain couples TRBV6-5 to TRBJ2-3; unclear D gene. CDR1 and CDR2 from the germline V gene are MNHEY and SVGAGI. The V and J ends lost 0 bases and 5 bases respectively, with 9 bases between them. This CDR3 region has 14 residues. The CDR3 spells CASSYSEDVDTQYF. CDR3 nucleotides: TGTGCCAGCAGTTACTCGGAAGACGTAGATACGCAGTATTTT.

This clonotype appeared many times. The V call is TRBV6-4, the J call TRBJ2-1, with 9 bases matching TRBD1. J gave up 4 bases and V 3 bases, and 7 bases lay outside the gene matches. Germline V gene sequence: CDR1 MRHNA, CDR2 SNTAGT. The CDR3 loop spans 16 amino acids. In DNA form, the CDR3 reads TGTGCCAGCAGTGATTCACCGGGACAGGGATACAATGAGCAGTTCTTC. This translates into CASSDSPGQGYNEQFF.

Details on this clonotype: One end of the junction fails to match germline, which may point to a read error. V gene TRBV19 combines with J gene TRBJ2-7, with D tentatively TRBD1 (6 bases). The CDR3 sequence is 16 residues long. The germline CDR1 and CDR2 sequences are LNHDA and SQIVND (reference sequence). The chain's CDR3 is CASSPLGAATTYEQCF. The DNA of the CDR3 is TGTGCCAGTAGCCCCTTGGGGGCCGCTACGACCTACGAGCAGTGCTTC.

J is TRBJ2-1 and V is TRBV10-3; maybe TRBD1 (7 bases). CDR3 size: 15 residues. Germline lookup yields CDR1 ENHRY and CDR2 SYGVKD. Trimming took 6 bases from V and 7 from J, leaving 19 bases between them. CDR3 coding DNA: TGTGCCATCAGCCCCAGGGGGGAAGGCACTAATGAGCAGTTCTTC. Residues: CAISPRGEGTNEQFF.

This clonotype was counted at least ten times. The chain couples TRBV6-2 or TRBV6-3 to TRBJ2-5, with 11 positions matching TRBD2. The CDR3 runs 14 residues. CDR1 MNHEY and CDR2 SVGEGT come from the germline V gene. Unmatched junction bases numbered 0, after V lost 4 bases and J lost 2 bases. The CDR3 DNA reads TGTGCCAGCAGTTGGACTAGCGGGCAAGAGACCCAGTACTTC. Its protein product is CASSWTSGQETQYF.